The source of this T cell receptor (beta chain) is a study of regulatory T cells in long-lasting Graves disease. Time point: persistent/refractory GD, antithyroid drugs over 5 years with positive TRAb. With RNA extracted from PBMCs as input, the TCR library was made. To make TCR beta libraries, researchers used iRepertoire HTBI primers and Arm-PCR of CDR3 regions. TCRdb independently ran MiXCR on the multiplex PCR reads; one entry per CDR3 protein. Among about 460,000 distinct CDR3 sequences listed, around a fifth were seen once. The V segment lost 10 bases and the J segment 9 bases; nucleotides outside the gene matches: 6. This CDR3 is built from 12 residues.

The rearrangement uses TRBV12-3 or TRBV12-4 and TRBJ2-1; 10 positions match TRBD1. Material: peripheral blood mononuclear cells (PBMCs), obtained when the disease was refractory, from a patient treated with antithyroid drugs. The sequence was obtained from a female donor with Graves disease. The CDR3: CATGQGLGEQFF. CDR3 coding DNA: TGTGCCACGGGACAGGGGCTGGGTGAGCAGTTCTTC.